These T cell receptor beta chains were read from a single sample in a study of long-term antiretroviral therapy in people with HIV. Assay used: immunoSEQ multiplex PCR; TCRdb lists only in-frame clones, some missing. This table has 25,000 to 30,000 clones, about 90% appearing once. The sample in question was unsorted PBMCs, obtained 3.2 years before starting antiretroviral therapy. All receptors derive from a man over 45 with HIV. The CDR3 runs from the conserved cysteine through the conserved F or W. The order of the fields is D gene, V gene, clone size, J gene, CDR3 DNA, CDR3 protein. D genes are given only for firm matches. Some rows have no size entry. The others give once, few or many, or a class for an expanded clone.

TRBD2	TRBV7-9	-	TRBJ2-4	TGTGCCAGCAGCCCCACGGGAGGGCTTGGTCAGTACTTC	CASSPTGGLGQYF
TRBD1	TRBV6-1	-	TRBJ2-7	TGTGCCAGCAGGACAGGGGAGGCCTACGAGCAGTACTTC	CASRTGEAYEQYF
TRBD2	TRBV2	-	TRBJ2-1	TGTGCCAGCTGGGACCGGGGGGGCCGAAATGAGCAGTTCTTC	CASWDRGGRNEQFF
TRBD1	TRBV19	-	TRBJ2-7	TGTGCCAGTAGAACCGGGACAGGGGGCTACGAGCAGTACTTC	CASRTGTGGYEQYF
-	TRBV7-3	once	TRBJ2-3	TGTGCCAGCAGCCGTAGTATCGTCCGGGGCACAGATACGCAGTATTTT	CASSRSIVRGTDTQYF
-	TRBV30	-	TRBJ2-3	TGTGCCTGGAGTGTTCTGGGAAGCTCCACAGATACGCAGTATTTT	CAWSVLGSSTDTQYF
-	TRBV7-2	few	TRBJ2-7	TGTGCCAGCAGCCTCTCCTACGAGCAGTACTTC	CASSLSYEQYF
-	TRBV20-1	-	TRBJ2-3	TGCAGTGCTGCTGTAGCAGATACGCAGTATTTT	CSAAVADTQYF
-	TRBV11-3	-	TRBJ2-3	TGTGCCAGCAGCCACTCTGGAGTAGAGGCAGATACGCAGTATTTT	CASSHSGVEADTQYF
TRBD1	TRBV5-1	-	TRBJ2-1	TGCGCCAGCAGCTCGGCGGACAGGGCGTCCTACAATGAGCAGTTCTTC	CASSSADRASYNEQFF
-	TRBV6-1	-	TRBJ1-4	TGTGCCAGCAGTGAGGGGGATTCTAACGAAAAACTGTTTTTT	CASSEGDSNEKLFF